This TCR beta chain derives from a study of early T cells in non-severe SARS-CoV-2 infection. Findings of the study overall: Matching results from VDJdb favored anti-spike CD8 responses, leaving private and CD4 specificities undetected.

This clonotype was found a few times. Its antigen is still unknown. Individual cDNA molecules were tagged with unique molecular identifiers, the study reported. MiXCR, applied by TCRdb to the 5' RACE reads, yields one record per CDR3 protein. This sample has about 59,000 distinct CDR3 sequences, with roughly 13% found just once. The CDR3 is 14 amino acids. Trimming shortened V by 7 bases and J by 0 bases, and 13 bases separated the two germline ends. Here the sequenced sample was whole blood, taken at baseline. V gene TRBV12-3 or TRBV12-4 combines with J gene TRBJ2-7; tentative D call: TRBD1 (5 bases). The receptor was isolated from an adult who was a healthcare worker with PCR-confirmed SARS-CoV-2 infection or an uninfected control (not recorded which). The CDR3 region is CASTRTPSSYEQYF. CDR3 DNA sequence: TGTGCCAGCACGAGGACACCCAGCTCCTACGAGCAGTACTTC.